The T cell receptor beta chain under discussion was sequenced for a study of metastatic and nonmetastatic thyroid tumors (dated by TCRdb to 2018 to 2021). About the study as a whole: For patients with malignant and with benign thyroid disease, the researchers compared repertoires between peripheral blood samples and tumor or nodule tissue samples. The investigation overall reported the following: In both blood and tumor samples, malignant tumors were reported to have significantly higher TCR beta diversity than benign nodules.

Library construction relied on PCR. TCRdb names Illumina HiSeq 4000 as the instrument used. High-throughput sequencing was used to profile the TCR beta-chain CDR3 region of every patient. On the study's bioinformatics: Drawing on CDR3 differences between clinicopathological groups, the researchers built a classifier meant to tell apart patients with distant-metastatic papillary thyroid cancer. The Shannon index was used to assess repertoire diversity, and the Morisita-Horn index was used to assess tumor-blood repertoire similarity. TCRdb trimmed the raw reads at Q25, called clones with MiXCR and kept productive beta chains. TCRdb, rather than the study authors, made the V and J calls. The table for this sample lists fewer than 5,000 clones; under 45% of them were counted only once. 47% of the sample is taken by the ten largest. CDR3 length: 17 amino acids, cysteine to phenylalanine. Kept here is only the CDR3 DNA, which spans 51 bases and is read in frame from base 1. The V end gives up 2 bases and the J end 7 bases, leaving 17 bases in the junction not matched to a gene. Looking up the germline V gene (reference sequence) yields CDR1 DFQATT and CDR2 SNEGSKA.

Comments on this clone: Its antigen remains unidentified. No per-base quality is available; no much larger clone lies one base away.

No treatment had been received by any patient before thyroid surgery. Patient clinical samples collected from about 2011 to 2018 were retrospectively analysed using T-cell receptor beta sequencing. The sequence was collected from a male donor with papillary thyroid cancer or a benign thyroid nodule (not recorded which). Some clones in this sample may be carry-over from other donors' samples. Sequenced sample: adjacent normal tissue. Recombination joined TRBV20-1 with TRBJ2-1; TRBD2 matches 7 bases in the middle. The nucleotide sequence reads TGCAGTGCTAGATTGTGGGGGAGGGAAAAGGGGCTTAATGAGCAGTTCTTC. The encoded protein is CSARLWGREKGLNEQFF.